These 22 T cell receptor beta chains were all obtained from the same sample, sequenced in a study of shared clonotypes between healthy human individuals. Only in-frame clones appear in the TCRdb table, and some are missing; sequencing was by immunoSEQ multiplex PCR. The table includes some 660,000 clones, more than 70% detected once. The source material was memory CD4+ T cells sorted from blood. Described subset: CD45RA-negative fraction. The receptors here all came from a woman aged 25 to 39 in good health.

Remarks on this clone: In the same sample, other DNA sequences code for this CDR3. The chain links TRBV30 to TRBJ1-4; D is uncertain. The CDR3 spans 11 residues. The V gene lost 2 bases and the J gene lost 5 bases, with 3 bases spanning the gap. From germline, CDR1 is GTSNPN and CDR2 SVGIG (reference sequence). Written as DNA, the CDR3 is TGTGCCTGGAGTCCGAATGAAAAACTGTTTTTT. Its translation is CAWSPNEKLFF.

The genes are TRBV4-1 and TRBJ2-7, with D perhaps TRBD1 (5 bases). This CDR3 region has 16 residues. Looked up from germline, CDR1 is MGHRA and CDR2 is YSYEKL. Trimming stripped 4 bases from V and 6 bases from J, with 22 bases between. The CDR3 DNA sequence: TGCGCCAGCAGCCCAGCAGGCCGGTACAGGTTCTCCGAGCAGTACTTC. It codes for CASSPAGRYRFSEQYF.

The chain recombines TRBV5-8 with TRBJ2-3, with D possibly matching TRBD2 (5 bases). Germline V gene sequence: CDR1 SGHTS, CDR2 YDEGEE. This CDR3 is built from 15 residues. V was cut by 0 bases and J by 4 bases, with 12 bases left in between. For the CDR3, the DNA is TGTGCCAGCAGCTTGGCGGCTAGCTTCGCAGATACGCAGTATTTT. Its protein is CASSLAASFADTQYF.

This clone was seen many times. The chain couples TRBV25-1 to TRBJ1-2; 8 bases align to TRBD1. Germline CDR1 and CDR2: MGHDK and SYGVNS. This CDR3 comprises 14 residues. V lost 3 bases and J lost 5; bases outside the gene matches: 5. The chain's CDR3 is CASSEPTGEYGYTF. The CDR3 region has the DNA TGTGCCAGCAGTGAGCCGACAGGGGAATATGGCTACACCTTC.

The V call is TRBV28, the J call TRBJ2-5, with a tentative D call TRBD2 (5 bases). V shed 5 bases and J shed 4 bases, with 17 bases lying between them. Germline V gene sequence: CDR1 MDHEN, CDR2 SYDVKM. This CDR3 has 15 amino acids. CDR3 bases: TGTGCCAGCAGTGGAGGTCCCAGATGGGTAGAGACCCAGTACTTC. Translating gives CASSGGPRWVETQYF. The variable domain in full, with the rest retrieved from reference TRBV28 and TRBJ2-5, is DVKVTQSSRYLVKRTGEKVFLECVQDMDHENMFWYRQDPGLGLRLIYFSYDVKMKEKGDIPEGYSVSREKKERFSLILESASTNQTSMYLCASSGGPRWVETQYFGPGTRLLVL.

The chain has TRBV10-3 and TRBJ2-1; D is possibly TRBD1 (6 bases). Germline V gives CDR1 ENHRY, CDR2 SYGVKD. The V gene lost 6 bases and the J gene lost 2 bases, with 14 bases spanning the gap. The CDR3 covers 15 residues. DNA of the CDR3: TGTGCCATCAGCGAAGCCGGGACACCCTACAATGAGCAGTTCTTC. Translated, it gives CAISEAGTPYNEQFF.

The chain couples TRBV7-6 to TRBJ2-1; D is undetermined. The CDR3 runs 14 residues. Trimming shortened V by 6 bases and J by 7 bases, and 16 bases separated the two germline ends. Germline CDR1 is SGHVS and CDR2 is FNYEAQ. The CDR3 nucleotides are TGTGCCAGCAGTATTGGGCCTCGGGCAAATGAGCAGTTCTTC. Its translation is CASSIGPRANEQFF.

V usage is TRBV4-1 and J usage is TRBJ1-6, with 9 bases aligning to TRBD1. From germline, CDR1 is MGHRA and CDR2 YSYEKL. Trimming removed 0 bases from V and 9 bases from J; junction bases left unmatched: 9. This CDR3 has 17 amino acids. The CDR3 sequence: CASSQDSDRGSGSPLHF. CDR3 bases: TGCGCCAGCAGCCAAGACTCGGACAGGGGCAGTGGTTCACCCCTCCACTTT.

The rearrangement uses TRBV30 and TRBJ2-7, with D possibly matching TRBD1 (6 bases). V was pared by 6 bases and J by 3 bases, with 12 bases between. This CDR3 region has 12 residues. CDR1 and CDR2 from the germline V gene are GTSNPN and SVGIG (reference sequence). CDR3 coding DNA: TGTGCCTGCAGGGGTTTAGACTACGAGCAGTACTTC. Translating it yields CACRGLDYEQYF.

The CDR3 bases are TGTGCCAGCAGTTTCGGGAGGAGGCAGCAGTACTTC. This sequence encodes CASSFGRRQQYF. This chain links TRBV28 with TRBJ2-7, with 7 bases aligning to TRBD2. Germline CDR1 reads MDHEN; CDR2 reads SYDVKM. V was pared by 3 bases and J by 8 bases, with 4 bases of the junction left unmatched. The CDR3 has 12 amino acids.

V and J are TRBV10-2 and TRBJ2-3, with a possible D match to TRBD2 (5 bases). V was clipped by 4 bases and J by 10 bases, with 12 bases between them. CDR1 WSHSY and CDR2 SAAADI come from the germline V gene. The CDR3 is made up of 12 amino acids. The CDR3 is CASSGEGVAQYF. CDR3 DNA sequence: TGCGCCAGCAGTGGAGAGGGAGTCGCGCAGTATTTT.

The chain uses TRBV18 and TRBJ2-5; D remains unclear. The CDR3 has 14 residues. Germline-derived CDR1 and CDR2 are KGHSH and LQKENI. Trimming cost V 3 bases and J 0 bases, with 8 bases left between them. The CDR3 region has the DNA TGTGCCAGCTCACCCCCTGACTACCAAGAGACCCAGTACTTC. Its translation is CASSPPDYQETQYF.

The CDR3 coding sequence is TGTGCCAGCACCAATAACTATGGCTACACCTTC. Its protein is CASTNNYGYTF. This chain uses TRBV2 with TRBJ1-2, with D unclear. Germline-derived CDR1 and CDR2 are SNHLY and FYNNEI. V dropped 7 bases and J dropped 1 base, with 4 bases sitting between them. CDR3 length: 11 residues. The full variable domain, its missing parts supplied by reference TRBV2 and TRBJ1-2, is EPEVTQTPSHQVTQMGQEVILRCVPISNHLYFYWYRQILGQKVEFLVSFYNNEISEKSEIFDDQFSVERPDGSNFTLKIRSTKLEDSAMYFCASTNNYGYTFGSGTRLTVV.

About this clone itself: A far larger clone is just one base off, so this is likely a read error. The chain links TRBV6-1 to TRBJ2-5; a possible D gene is TRBD1 (6 bases). Germline V gives CDR1 MNHNS, CDR2 SASEGT. This CDR3 is built from 14 residues. V lost 5 bases to trimming and J lost 0 bases, with 10 bases between them. The CDR3 nucleotides read TGTGCCAGCAGTTCCGGGACACACCAAGAGACCCAGTACTTC. This sequence encodes CASSSGTHQETQYF.

The rearrangement uses TRBV10-2 and TRBJ2-3, with D unclear. The length of the CDR3 is 11 residues. In germline, CDR1 is WSHSY, CDR2 SAAADI. Trimming took 4 bases from V and 6 from J, leaving 5 bases between them. CDR3 sequence (DNA): TGCGCCAGCAGTGTTGCCGATACGCAGTATTTT. This codes for CASSVADTQYF.

This clone was detected once. The chain has TRBV6-5 and TRBJ2-1; weak D call: TRBD2 (5 bases). V dropped 6 bases and J dropped 7 bases, with 10 bases sitting between them. Germline V CDR1 and CDR2: MNHEY, SVGAGI. The CDR3 length is 12 residues. The CDR3 spells CASRAGGNEQFF. The CDR3 nucleotides are TGTGCCAGCAGGGCTGGAGGTAATGAGCAGTTCTTC.

The chain is built from TRBV28 and TRBJ2-5, with D possibly matching TRBD2 (6 bases). Germline V gene data show CDR1 as MDHEN and CDR2 as SYDVKM. The CDR3 is 17 residues long. The V and J ends lost 3 bases and 5 bases respectively, with 22 bases between them. CDR3 sequence reads: CASSFRGRGRPGETQYF. DNA of the CDR3: TGTGCCAGCAGTTTCCGGGGTCGAGGGAGGCCAGGGGAGACCCAGTACTTC. The complete variable domain, with remaining parts taken from reference TRBV28 and TRBJ2-5, reads DVKVTQSSRYLVKRTGEKVFLECVQDMDHENMFWYRQDPGLGLRLIYFSYDVKMKEKGDIPEGYSVSREKKERFSLILESASTNQTSMYLCASSFRGRGRPGETQYFGPGTRLLVL.

The CDR3 is CASSFDTMRNQPQHF. CDR3 DNA: TGTGCCAGCAGCTTCGACACGATGAGAAATCAGCCCCAGCATTTT. The chain is built from TRBV7-2 and TRBJ1-5; no clear D gene. CDR1 and CDR2 (germline): SGHTA, FQGNSA. The CDR3 loop spans 15 amino acids. Trimming removed 3 bases at V and 4 bases at J, with 13 bases between.

There are many counts of this clone. V is TRBV29-1 and J is TRBJ2-3; D call uncertain. Trimming stripped 5 bases from V and 2 bases from J, with 5 bases between. Germline V gives CDR1 SQVTM, CDR2 ANQGSEA. The CDR3 is 11 residues long. The CDR3 sequence: CSVTDTDTQYF. The CDR3 DNA follows: TGCAGCGTTACTGACACAGATACGCAGTATTTT.

The chain links TRBV5-1 to TRBJ2-3; TRBD2 matches at 12 bases. There are 16 residues in the CDR3. Germline lookup yields CDR1 SGHRS and CDR2 YFSETQ. Losses at the gene ends were 4 bases for V and 0 bases for J; bases not matched to a gene: 3. Here the CDR3 DNA reads TGCGCCAGCAGCGCTGGACTAGCGGGAAGCACAGATACGCAGTATTTT. It codes for CASSAGLAGSTDTQYF.

The CDR3 DNA reads as TGTGCCAGCAGTTACTGGGAGAACACTGAAGCTTTCTTT. Amino acid sequence: CASSYWENTEAFF. The genes are TRBV6-6 and TRBJ1-1; no clear D. CDR1 is MNHNY and CDR2 is SVGAGI in the germline V gene (reference sequence). The V gene lost 1 base and the J gene lost 1 base, with 4 bases spanning the gap. This CDR3 has 13 residues.

This clone was found a few times. The chain uses TRBV2 and TRBJ1-5; D unresolved. The germline gives CDR1 SNHLY, CDR2 FYNNEI. The CDR3 is 13 amino acids. V dropped 4 bases and J dropped 3 bases, with 7 bases sitting between them. The CDR3 is CASSGSNNQPQHF. DNA of the CDR3: TGTGCCAGCAGTGGGAGCAACAATCAGCCCCAGCATTTT.